Below are 31 T cell receptor beta chains sequenced from a single sample in a study of OX40 agonist ivuxolimab in advanced cancers. TCRdb's table, derived via immunoSEQ multiplex PCR, lists solely in-frame clones and lacks some. The data show some 99,000 clones, approximately 88% seen once. The sample in question was CD4+ or CD8+ T cells sorted from blood, obtained in a trial of the OX40 agonist ivuxolimab. All receptors come from an adult with an advanced solid tumor such as melanoma, head and neck, liver or kidney cancer.

This chain links TRBV19 with TRBJ1-1; D is uncertain. The V gene's germline CDR1 is LNHDA and CDR2 SQIVND (reference sequence). V was shortened by 6 bases and J by 8 bases, with 10 bases between the two germline ends. CDR3 length equals 11 residues. The CDR3 DNA reads as TGTGCCAGTAGGGGCGGATTGGAAGCTTTCTTT. Translating gives CASRGGLEAFF.

V usage is TRBV7-9 and J usage is TRBJ2-3; D gene uncertain. CDR1 is SEHNR and CDR2 is FQNEAQ in the germline V gene (reference sequence). The V gene lost 3 bases and the J gene lost 0 bases, with 13 bases spanning the gap. The length of the CDR3 is 16 residues. The chain's CDR3 is CASSFGFGPSTDTQYF. The CDR3 coding sequence is TGTGCCAGCAGCTTCGGGTTTGGGCCCAGCACAGATACGCAGTATTTT.

The chain carries TRBV10-3 and TRBJ2-5, with D tentatively TRBD2 (7 bases). Trimming pared 0 bases from V and 4 bases from J, leaving 18 bases between. This CDR3 contains 17 residues. Germline V gene data show CDR1 as ENHRY and CDR2 as SYGVKD. The CDR3 region is CAISESELVGGRETQYF. CDR3 coding DNA: TGTGCCATCAGTGAGTCGGAACTAGTGGGGGGGCGAGAGACCCAGTACTTC.

This chain links TRBV27 with TRBJ2-5; 8 bases are shared with TRBD1. The CDR3 is 14 residues long. Germline lookup yields CDR1 MNHEY and CDR2 SMNVEV (reference sequence). V lost 6 bases to trimming and J lost 3 bases; unmatched junction nucleotides: 6. The CDR3 DNA is TGTGCCAGCAGCCGTAAGACAGGGGAAGAGACCCAGTACTTC. Its protein product is CASSRKTGEETQYF.

This chain links TRBV28 with TRBJ1-5; the D is unclear. The CDR3 loop spans 12 amino acids. The V and J ends lost 10 bases and 2 bases respectively, with 9 bases between them. Germline-derived CDR1 and CDR2 are MDHEN and SYDVKM. For the CDR3, the DNA is TGTGCCACCGGCGGGGGCAATCAGCCCCAGCATTTT. It encodes CATGGGNQPQHF.

The chain combines TRBV5-6 with TRBJ2-7; 11 bases match TRBD1. Germline-derived CDR1 and CDR2 are SGHDT and YYEEEE. V lost 6 bases to trimming and J lost 3 bases; unmatched junction nucleotides: 14. The CDR3 contains 17 residues. The CDR3 DNA reads TGTGCCAGCACCCCGCTTCGATCGGGACAGGGGGGCTACGAGCAGTACTTC. Protein: CASTPLRSGQGGYEQYF.

This clone was seen once. The rearrangement links TRBV4-3 to TRBJ1-2; D is unclear. CDR3 length equals 16 residues. CDR1 is LGHNA and CDR2 is YSLEER in the germline V gene. The V end lost 3 bases, the J end lost 6 bases, and 20 bases lay between the germline ends. In DNA, the CDR3 is TGCGCCAGCAGCCATGCCTCCGGGATTAGGGCCGATGGCTACACCTTC. This gives the protein CASSHASGIRADGYTF.

CDR3 amino acids: CASSEVGKYF. CDR3 coding DNA: TGTGCCAGCAGTGAAGTTGGAAAGTACTTC. This chain links TRBV6-1 with TRBJ2-7; unclear D gene. The CDR3 is 10 amino acids. V was trimmed by 1 base and J by 11 bases, leaving 6 bases between them. Germline lookup yields CDR1 MNHNS and CDR2 SASEGT.

The chain has TRBV9 and TRBJ1-1; no reliable D call. The germline V gene encodes CDR1 SGDLS and CDR2 YYNGEE. The V end was cut by 3 bases, the J end by 4 bases, with 10 bases between. This CDR3 contains 13 residues. In nucleotides, the CDR3 is TGTGCCAGCAGCGCTATTATGGCCACTGAAGCTTTCTTT. Amino acid sequence: CASSAIMATEAFF.

The gene calls are TRBV18 and TRBJ2-3; no reliable D call. The CDR3 covers 14 residues. V was pared by 6 bases and J by 5 bases, with 15 bases between. From germline, CDR1 is KGHSH and CDR2 LQKENI. The CDR3 region is CASSPPSVRDTQYF. The CDR3 bases are TGTGCCAGCTCTCCTCCTTCGGTCCGAGATACGCAGTATTTT.

V is TRBV5-1 and J is TRBJ2-3; tentatively, D is TRBD1 (6 bases). The V and J ends lost 2 bases and 5 bases respectively, with 9 bases between them. Germline CDR1 reads SGHRS; CDR2 reads YFSETQ. The CDR3 contains 13 residues. CDR3 bases: TGCGCCAGCAGCTTAGGGACATTAGATACGCAGTATTTT. Translation: CASSLGTLDTQYF.

The V gene is TRBV9, the J gene TRBJ2-1; no firm D call. The CDR3 covers 11 residues. The V end was cut by 3 bases, the J end by 7 bases, with 5 bases between. Germline CDR1 and CDR2: SGDLS and YYNGEE. The CDR3 coding sequence is TGTGCCAGCAGCGAGAGGAATGAGCAGTTCTTC. Amino acids: CASSERNEQFF.

V gene TRBV11-2 combines with J gene TRBJ1-1, with a weak D call TRBD1 (5 bases). The CDR3 has 13 residues. Germline assignment: CDR1 SGHAT and CDR2 FQNNGV. The V end was cut by 5 bases, the J end by 1 base, with 8 bases between. The DNA of the CDR3 is TGTGCCAGCAGCCTACAGGCGAACACTGAAGCTTTCTTT. Translating gives CASSLQANTEAFF.

The rearrangement links TRBV7-3 to TRBJ2-2; perhaps TRBD1 as D (5 bases). The CDR3 is 14 amino acids. Between the trimmed V and J ends, which lost 5 bases and 2 bases, there was a span of 9 bases. Germline values: CDR1 SGHTA, CDR2 FQGTGA. The CDR3 DNA sequence: TGTGCCAGCAGCATGACAGTAAACACCGGGGAGCTGTTTTTT. Amino acid sequence: CASSMTVNTGELFF.

V and J are TRBV7-9 and TRBJ2-1; D uncertain. CDR1 is SEHNR and CDR2 is FQNEAQ in the germline V gene (reference sequence). Trimming removed 5 bases at V and 6 bases at J, with 17 bases between. The CDR3 spans 15 residues. Here the CDR3 reads CASSEGWFRPNEQFF. The CDR3 DNA reads as TGTGCCAGCAGCGAAGGTTGGTTCCGCCCCAATGAGCAGTTCTTC.

The V and J genes are TRBV5-1 and TRBJ2-3; 9 bases are a match to TRBD1. The V gene end was trimmed by 4 bases and the J gene end by 5 bases; junction bases not matched to a gene: 17. There are 18 residues in the CDR3. Germline V gene data show CDR1 as SGHRS and CDR2 as YFSETQ. The CDR3 sequence: CASSKDPVGQGLKDTQYF. The CDR3, as DNA: TGCGCCAGCAGCAAAGACCCGGTGGGACAGGGTTTGAAAGATACGCAGTATTTT. Based on the CDR3 plus reference TRBV5-1 and TRBJ2-3, the full variable domain is KAGVTQTPRYLIKTRGQQVTLSCSPISGHRSVSWYQQTPGQGLQFLFEYFSETQRNKGNFPGRFSGRQFSNSRSEMNVSTLELGDSALYLCASSKDPVGQGLKDTQYFGPGTRLTVL.

The rearrangement joins TRBV5-4 to TRBJ1-2; D call uncertain. CDR1 is SGHNT, CDR2 YYREEE, per germline (reference sequence). With 2 bases removed from V and 3 bases from J, the gap between germline ends came to 11 bases. The length of the CDR3 is 14 residues. This CDR3 is CASSLPGLDYGYTF. CDR3 sequence (DNA): TGTGCCAGCAGCTTACCCGGGCTAGACTATGGCTACACCTTC.

Only one count was recorded for this clone. The V call is TRBV27, the J call TRBJ2-3, with 10 nucleotides matching TRBD2. Germline V gene sequence: CDR1 MNHEY, CDR2 SMNVEV (reference sequence). The CDR3 spans 15 residues. Trimming removed 4 bases from V and 4 bases from J; junction bases left unmatched: 5. The CDR3 region is CASSSQRGGPDTQYF. CDR3 DNA: TGTGCCAGCAGTTCCCAGCGGGGGGGCCCAGATACGCAGTATTTT.

The CDR3 spells CASSQDRAYNEQFF. In DNA form, the CDR3 reads TGTGCCAGCAGCCAAGATCGAGCATACAATGAGCAGTTCTTC. The chain couples TRBV4-2 to TRBJ2-1; no clear D. The germline gives CDR1 LGHNA, CDR2 YNFKEQ. Trimming removed 0 bases from V and 4 bases from J, with 7 bases in between. This CDR3 comprises 14 residues.

The chain recombines TRBV18 with TRBJ1-1; D remains unclear. The CDR3 loop spans 16 amino acids. Trimming took off 4 bases at V and 0 bases at J, with 15 bases between the two ends. Germline CDR1 is KGHSH and CDR2 is LQKENI. The CDR3 region has the DNA TGTGCCAGCTCACGGACCCTCATTGGAATGAACACTGAAGCTTTCTTT. Protein: CASSRTLIGMNTEAFF.

This clone appeared once. The CDR3 spells CASSQAEGQYEQYF. Written as DNA, the CDR3 is TGTGCCAGCAGCCAAGCGGAGGGGCAATACGAGCAGTACTTC. V and J are TRBV4-2 and TRBJ2-7, with D maybe TRBD2 (6 bases). V shed 1 base and J shed 4 bases, with 11 bases lying between them. Germline loops: CDR1 LGHNA, CDR2 YNFKEQ. This CDR3 is 14 amino acids long.

V and J are TRBV6-1 and TRBJ2-6, with TRBD1 matching over 7 bases. The ends lost 4 bases at V and 2 bases at J; junction bases unmatched: 2. Germline-derived CDR1 and CDR2 are MNHNS and SASEGT. The CDR3 extends over 15 amino acids. The CDR3 DNA sequence: TGTGCCAGCAGTGTGCAGGGGGCTGGGGCCAACGTCCTGACTTTC. It is translated as CASSVQGAGANVLTF.

The rearrangement links TRBV11-3 to TRBJ2-2; perhaps TRBD2 as D (6 bases). The CDR3 sequence is 17 residues long. Germline V gives CDR1 SGHNT, CDR2 YENEEA. V was clipped by 2 bases and J by 0 bases, with 13 bases between them. In DNA form, the CDR3 reads TGTGCCAGCAGCTTAAGGGGACCGGGGGCGAACACCGGGGAGCTGTTTTTT. It encodes CASSLRGPGANTGELFF.

The chain is built from TRBV10-3 and TRBJ2-6; 8 bases map to TRBD1. CDR1 is ENHRY and CDR2 is SYGVKD in the germline V gene. The CDR3 totals 18 residues. V shed 6 bases and J 0 bases; nucleotides not matched to a gene: 10. CDR3 residues: CAISNIAGGDSGANVLTF. The CDR3 nucleotides read TGTGCCATCAGCAATATAGCAGGGGGCGACTCTGGGGCCAACGTCCTGACTTTC.

V gene TRBV5-1 combines with J gene TRBJ2-7, with D perhaps assigned TRBD1 or TRBD2 (5 bases each). The CDR3 loop spans 14 amino acids. Germline values: CDR1 SGHRS, CDR2 YFSETQ. V was trimmed by 5 bases and J by 0 bases, leaving 12 bases between them. CDR3 DNA: TGCGCCAGCAGAACCGGGACGGACTCCTACGAGCAGTACTTC. Amino acid sequence: CASRTGTDSYEQYF.

The chain recombines TRBV5-5 with TRBJ2-3; 9 nucleotides line up with TRBD1. V lost 4 bases and J lost 3; bases outside the gene matches: 3. The CDR3 covers 14 residues. The germline CDR1 and CDR2 sequences are SGHKS and YYEKEE (reference sequence). CDR3: CASSPGQGTDTQYF. In nucleotides, the CDR3 is TGTGCCAGCAGCCCGGGACAGGGAACAGATACGCAGTATTTT. Combining the CDR3 with reference TRBV5-5 and TRBJ2-3 gives the whole variable domain DAGVTQSPTHLIKTRGQQVTLRCSPISGHKSVSWYQQVLGQGPQFIFQYYEKEERGRGNFPDRFSARQFPNYSSELNVNALLLGDSALYLCASSPGQGTDTQYFGPGTRLTVL.

V gene TRBV6-5 combines with J gene TRBJ1-5; D is ambiguous. This CDR3 contains 12 residues. CDR1 and CDR2 from the germline V gene are MNHEY and SVGAGI. V was cut by 10 bases and J by 5 bases, with 12 bases left in between. The CDR3 is CATQTRDQPQHF. The CDR3 bases are TGTGCCACCCAGACAAGGGATCAGCCCCAGCATTTT.

The chain carries TRBV7-2 and TRBJ2-3; no reliable D call. Germline assignment: CDR1 SGHTA and CDR2 FQGNSA. This CDR3 region has 15 residues. Trimming took off 1 base at V and 4 bases at J, with 12 bases between the two ends. CDR3 sequence: CASSLVSGTADTQYF. CDR3 in DNA: TGTGCCAGCAGCTTAGTCTCGGGTACCGCAGATACGCAGTATTTT. The full variable domain, with the rest looked up from reference TRBV7-2 and TRBJ2-3, is GAGVSQSPSNKVTEKGKDVELRCDPISGHTALYWYRQSLGQGLEFLIYFQGNSAPDKSGLPSDRFSAERTGGSVSTLTIQRTQQEDSAVYLCASSLVSGTADTQYFGPGTRLTVL.

CDR3 sequence: CASSQGLGANVLTF. The CDR3 bases are TGTGCCAGCAGCCAGGGGCTCGGGGCCAACGTCCTGACTTTC. J is TRBJ2-6 and V is TRBV4-2; TRBD1 might be the D (5 bases). There are 14 residues in the CDR3. From germline, CDR1 is LGHNA and CDR2 YNFKEQ. V lost 3 bases, J lost 4 bases, and 7 bases lay in between.

J is TRBJ1-3 and V is TRBV7-2, with D hard to call. Germline V gene data show CDR1 as SGHTA and CDR2 as FQGNSA. V gave up 4 bases and J gave up 0 bases, with 16 bases separating them. This CDR3 region has 17 residues. The DNA for the CDR3 is TGTGCCAGCAGCTCTGAACCGGACTCTTTCTCTGGAAACACCATATATTTT. Translated, it gives CASSSEPDSFSGNTIYF.

The gene calls are TRBV21-1 and TRBJ2-5; TRBD2, the table's D call, lacks a check against the DNA. TRBV21-1 counts as a pseudogene. The CDR3 totals 15 residues. Here the CDR3 DNA reads TGTGCCAGCAGCAAAGTGGTGGGGGGGAAAGAGACCCAGTACTTC. Protein product: CASSKVVGGKETQYF.